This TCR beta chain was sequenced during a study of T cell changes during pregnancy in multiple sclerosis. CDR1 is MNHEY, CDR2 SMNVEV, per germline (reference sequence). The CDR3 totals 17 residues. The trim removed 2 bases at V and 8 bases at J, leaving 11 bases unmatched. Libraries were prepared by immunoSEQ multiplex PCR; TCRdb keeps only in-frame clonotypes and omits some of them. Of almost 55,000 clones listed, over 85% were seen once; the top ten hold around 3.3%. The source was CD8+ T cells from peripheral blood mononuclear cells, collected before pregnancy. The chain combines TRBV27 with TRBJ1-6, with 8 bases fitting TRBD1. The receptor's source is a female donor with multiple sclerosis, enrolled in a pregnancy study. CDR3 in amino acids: CASSLSIQDREHSPLHF. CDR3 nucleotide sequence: TGTGCCAGCAGTTTAAGCATCCAGGACAGGGAACATTCACCCCTCCACTTT.